Listed here is a single T cell receptor (beta chain). Its antigen is currently unknown. When sampled, the donors appeared nominally healthy, though they likely had unrecorded immune exposures. This entry comes from a study of cytomegalovirus exposure and HLA in healthy donors. Study-wide results and caveats: Several V segments, TRBV6-2 and TRBV6-3 among them, could not be told apart and were dropped. Segments of the TCR beta V type were, in most cases, productive about 87% or about 30% of the time in an earlier analysis.

The primer mix had 60 Vbeta and 13 Jbeta primers. Here immunoSEQ multiplex PCR was the method, and the copy in TCRdb shows in-frame clones only, minus some. The table lists approximately 84,000 clones, roughly 80% of them singletons. Germline assignment: CDR1 SGHRS and CDR2 YFSETQ. The CDR3 is 13 amino acids. Trimming took off 0 bases at V and 6 bases at J, with 10 bases between the two ends. V gene TRBV5-1 combines with J gene TRBJ2-7; D perhaps matches TRBD2 (6 bases). The receptor was derived from a man aged 40-50 years in good health and CMV-seronegative. What was sequenced was PBMCs. The CDR3 sequence: CASSLAGGVEQYF. CDR3 DNA: TGCGCCAGCAGCTTGGCCGGCGGGGTCGAGCAGTACTTC.